These T cell receptor beta chains were read from a single sample in a study of vaccination and CD4 T cells after COVID-19. No antigen has been assigned to these receptors. MiXCR was run by TCRdb on the PCR reads, yielding one entry per CDR3 protein. This table holds about 18,000 distinct CDR3 sequences, approximately 47% found once. Sequencing was performed on CD4+ T cells from blood, cultured in vitro, taken before SARS-CoV-2 vaccination. The receptors shown here come from a human donor who received a COVID-19 vaccine. CDR3s include the opening cysteine and the closing phenylalanine or tryptophan. A D gene is named only where the DNA matches it firmly. A row's size may be missing; if present it is once, few, many or a size class.

TRBV7-9	TRBD2	once	TRBJ2-3	TGTGCCAGCAGCCTACCGGGACTAGCGGGGGGGCGCACAGATACGCAGTATTTT	CASSLPGLAGGRTDTQYF
TRBV20-1	-	-	TRBJ2-7	TGCAGTGCTAGAGATACCAGGAGTATGAGCTACGAGCAGTACTTC	CSARDTRSMSYEQYF
TRBV2	-	few	TRBJ2-7	TGTGCCAGCAGTGAAGCGGGAGAGCTTGGGGGGGAGCAGTACTTC	CASSEAGELGGEQYF
TRBV29-1	-	few	TRBJ1-2	TGCAGCGTTGAAGAAAGGGGCTATGGCTACACCTTC	CSVEERGYGYTF
TRBV11-3	TRBD2	-	TRBJ2-2	TGTGCCAGCAGCTTAAGGGCGACTAGCGGGACCGGGGAGCTGTTTTTT	CASSLRATSGTGELFF
TRBV6-5	-	-	TRBJ1-1	TGTGCCAGCAGTTACTCGTCCGCCAGGCCGAACACTGAAGCTTTCTTT	CASSYSSARPNTEAFF
TRBV7-9	-	few	TRBJ2-2	TGTGCCAGCAGCTTAAAGTGGGGCCGTCTAACTGGGGAGCTGTTTTTT	CASSLKWGRLTGELFF
TRBV20-1	-	medium-sized	TRBJ1-1	TGCAGTGCTAGAGATAGGCGGACAGAGAACACTGAAGCTTTCTTT	CSARDRRTENTEAFF
TRBV19	-	-	TRBJ2-6	TGTGCCAGTAATAAACAGGGAGCTGGGGCCAACGTCCTGACTTTC	CASNKQGAGANVLTF
TRBV5-1	-	-	TRBJ1-6	TGCGCCAGCACCCACTCTGGGCCCAATTCACCCCTCCACTTT	CASTHSGPNSPLHF